This T cell receptor (beta chain) was captured by sequencing in a study of shared clonotypes between healthy human individuals. The CDR3 is made up of 14 amino acids. Trimming took off 2 bases at V and 5 bases at J, with 14 bases between the two ends. Germline values: CDR1 SGHRS, CDR2 YFSETQ. Positive CCR7 selection of CD45RO-negative cells yielded the naive CD8 cells, and terminally differentiated effector memory CD45RA+ cells were excluded. Profiling relied on immunoSEQ multiplex PCR, and the TCRdb table lists in-frame clones only, not all of them. The table includes 1.5 million to 2.5 million clones, around 96% detected once.

This clonotype originated in a man between 18 and 35 years old in good health. V and J are TRBV5-1 and TRBJ2-7; D is unresolved. Sequencing was carried out using naive CD8+ T cells sorted from blood. Here the CDR3 reads CASSLSVSAHEQYF. In nucleotides, the CDR3 is TGCGCCAGCAGCTTAAGTGTCAGCGCCCACGAGCAGTACTTC.